This T cell receptor (beta chain) was sequenced for a study of vaccination and CD4 T cells after COVID-19. Study-wide background: The convalescent population consisted of six males and four females, two of whom were of Hispanic ethnicity. The cells were exposed to overlapping spike peptides originating from SARS-CoV-2, HCoV-NL63, HCoV-OC43 and HCoV-229E for stimulation.

There are a few counts of this clonotype. Antigen: not known. The assay that was used to sequence DNA from cultured CD4+ T cells was the Oncomine TCR Beta short-read assay. TCRdb used MiXCR to reprocess the PCR reads, holding one entry per CDR3 protein. The table includes 12,000 to 15,000 distinct CDR3 sequences, approximately 58% detected once. The CDR3 runs to 16 residues. V lost 3 bases, J lost 3 bases, and 3 bases stayed unmatched. Germline V lookup: CDR1 KGHDR, CDR2 SFDVKD. Documented treatment: approximately nine-day PBMC culture with coronavirus spike peptide pools or control peptides (ViraFEST assay).

Sample: CD4+ T cells from blood, cultured in vitro. The chain joins TRBV24-1 to TRBJ2-1; TRBD1 matches at 11 bases. This TCR was sampled from a human donor who had recovered from COVID-19. For the CDR3, the DNA is TGTGCCACCAGTGATGCGGGACAGGGGGTCTACAATGAGCAGTTCTTC. Translating it yields CATSDAGQGVYNEQFF.